Below are 10 T cell receptor beta chains sequenced from a single sample in a study of PD-1 blockade in classical Hodgkin lymphoma. Here immunoSEQ multiplex PCR was the method, and the copy in TCRdb shows in-frame clones only, minus some. In the table there are under 100,000 clones, approximately 91% of which are singletons. Brentuximab vedotin exposure varied among the patients, all of whom had relapsed after autologous stem cell transplantation. The sequencing used peripheral blood mononuclear cells (PBMCs), collected before the second cycle of nivolumab. These receptors came from a human donor with classical Hodgkin lymphoma.

The chain carries TRBV28 and TRBJ2-3, with D tentatively TRBD1 (6 bases). Germline loops: CDR1 MDHEN, CDR2 SYDVKM. This CDR3 has 15 residues. The V end lost 5 bases, the J end lost 0 bases, and 12 bases lay between the germline ends. This CDR3 is CASSRTATSTDTQYF. CDR3 DNA sequence: TGTGCCAGCAGTCGGACAGCAACAAGCACAGATACGCAGTATTTT.

The CDR3 DNA reads TGTGCCAGCAGTCAACAGTCGAGGGCGGTGGAGCAGTACTTC. Protein: CASSQQSRAVEQYF. V gene TRBV6-1 combines with J gene TRBJ2-7; tentatively, D is TRBD2 (5 bases). Germline CDR1 reads MNHNS; CDR2 reads SASEGT. The V and J ends lost 5 bases and 7 bases respectively, with 18 bases between them. The CDR3 is 14 amino acids.

The chain links TRBV29-1 to TRBJ2-5; D call uncertain. The DNA end is more similar to TRBJ2-7, so the J call may be wrong. The length of the CDR3 is 13 residues. CDR1 and CDR2 from the germline V gene are SQVTM and ANQGSEA. CDR3 loop: CSAWDPRSYEQYF. For the CDR3, the DNA is TGCAGCGCATGGGATCCCCGCTCCTACGAGCAGTACTTC.

The chain has TRBV5-1 and TRBJ1-3; tentative D call: TRBD1 (6 bases). This CDR3 is 14 amino acids long. V was shortened by 0 bases and J by 6 bases, with 10 bases between the two germline ends. Germline V gene lookup returns CDR1 SGHRS and CDR2 YFSETQ. CDR3 sequence: CASSLGGQLNTIYF. The CDR3 DNA reads TGCGCCAGCAGCTTGGGTGGACAGTTAAACACCATATATTTT.

The genes are TRBV6-1 and TRBJ1-1, with TRBD1 matching 10 bases. Trimming cost V 7 bases and J 4 bases; bases outside gene matches: 3. Germline V gene data show CDR1 as MNHNS and CDR2 as SASEGT. CDR3 length equals 13 residues. Written as DNA, the CDR3 is TGTGCCAGCACAAGGACAGGGGGCACTGAAGCTTTCTTT. Amino acids: CASTRTGGTEAFF.

This chain joins TRBV5-4 and TRBJ2-1, with TRBD1 as a possible D gene (6 bases). There are 13 residues in the CDR3. Germline V gene data show CDR1 as SGHNT and CDR2 as YYREEE (reference sequence). Trimming removed 4 bases from V and 10 bases from J, with 15 bases in between. The CDR3 here is CASSRPDRKEQFF. CDR3 sequence (DNA): TGTGCCAGCAGCCGACCGGACAGAAAAGAGCAGTTCTTC.

This clone was detected only once. The V gene is TRBV4-1, the J gene TRBJ2-7; 13 nucleotides align to TRBD2. V shed 1 base and J 3 bases; nucleotides not matched to a gene: 12. The CDR3 sequence is 19 residues long. Per germline, CDR1 MGHRA and CDR2 YSYEKL. The CDR3 spells CASSQVRLAGGKVLYEQYF. CDR3 nucleotides: TGCGCCAGCAGCCAAGTCCGACTAGCGGGAGGCAAGGTGCTCTACGAGCAGTACTTC.

The chain recombines TRBV19 with TRBJ2-3; tentatively, D is TRBD1 (5 bases). Trimming shortened V by 7 bases and J by 6 bases, and 14 bases separated the two germline ends. Germline CDR1 LNHDA, CDR2 SQIVND (reference sequence). The CDR3 has 13 amino acids. The DNA for the CDR3 is TGTGCCAGTACAAATCCGGCAGGGGATACGCAGTATTTT. Translation gives CASTNPAGDTQYF.

The V gene is TRBV27, the J gene TRBJ2-7; D is undetermined. The CDR3 runs 14 residues. Deletions cut 5 bases from V and 0 bases from J, with 11 bases between. Germline CDR1 MNHEY, CDR2 SMNVEV (reference sequence). The CDR3 here is CASSTHLSSYEQYF. Here the CDR3 DNA reads TGTGCCAGCAGTACACACCTTTCCTCCTACGAGCAGTACTTC.

The chain is built from TRBV2 and TRBJ1-2; tentative D call: TRBD1 (6 bases). This CDR3 is built from 17 residues. V lost 10 bases to trimming and J lost 6 bases, with 30 bases between them. The germline CDR1 and CDR2 sequences are SNHLY and FYNNEI. The CDR3 protein is CATSPGFGGLYRDGYTF. The CDR3 nucleotides read TGTGCCACCTCGCCAGGGTTCGGGGGGCTCTATCGTGATGGCTACACCTTC.